Presented here are 26 T cell receptor beta chains from one specimen sequenced in a study of blood T cell repertoires in COVID-19. Clones were read by immunoSEQ multiplex PCR, and TCRdb kept only the in-frame ones, dropping some. The sample lists roughly 260,000 clones, 82% seen once, with approximately 3.1% in the top ten. The specimen sequenced was peripheral blood. All receptors come from a woman between 18 and 30 years old with acute or convalescent COVID-19.

This chain uses TRBV10-3 with TRBJ1-2, with TRBD1 matching 11 bases. Trimming cost V 4 bases and J 7 bases; bases outside gene matches: 5. The CDR3 spans 14 residues. Germline assignment: CDR1 ENHRY and CDR2 SYGVKD. In DNA form, the CDR3 reads TGTGCCATCAGTGGAGGGGACAGGGGGGTTGGCTACACCTTC. Protein sequence: CAISGGDRGVGYTF.

A single count supports this clone. The chain employs TRBV12-3 or TRBV12-4 and TRBJ2-7; D is perhaps TRBD1 (5 bases). This CDR3 has 11 residues. V was cut by 6 bases and J by 7 bases, with 10 bases left in between. The CDR3 region is CASSSSGEQYF. The CDR3 DNA is TGTGCCAGCAGCTCCTCAGGGGAGCAGTACTTC.

This chain joins TRBV6-5 and TRBJ2-1; perhaps TRBD2 as D (6 bases). CDR3 size: 14 residues. From germline, CDR1 is MNHEY and CDR2 SVGAGI. The germline V and J ends were trimmed by 6 bases and 5 bases, with 14 bases remaining between them. The CDR3 DNA is TGTGCCAGCAGCTACCCGGGGGAGCACAATGAGCAGTTCTTC. Encoded protein: CASSYPGEHNEQFF.

This clone was seen a handful of times. The genes are TRBV6-2 or TRBV6-3 and TRBJ2-7; D uncertain. This CDR3 contains 11 residues. Trimming removed 4 bases at V and 5 bases at J, with 6 bases between. Germline CDR1 MNHEY, CDR2 SVGEGT. The CDR3 DNA reads TGTGCCAGCAGTTTTCCTGACGAGCAGTACTTC. This gives the protein CASSFPDEQYF.

This clone was seen once. The gene calls are TRBV5-1 and TRBJ2-7, with 7 bases that match TRBD1. Germline CDR1 reads SGHRS; CDR2 reads YFSETQ. V lost 7 bases, J lost 2 bases, and 18 bases stayed unmatched. The CDR3 runs 17 residues. In DNA form, the CDR3 reads TGCGCCAGCGCCCTCACAGACCCCGGGACAGCGCCCTACGAGCAGTACTTC. This encodes CASALTDPGTAPYEQYF. Full variable domain (missing parts from reference TRBV5-1 and TRBJ2-7): KAGVTQTPRYLIKTRGQQVTLSCSPISGHRSVSWYQQTPGQGLQFLFEYFSETQRNKGNFPGRFSGRQFSNSRSEMNVSTLELGDSALYLCASALTDPGTAPYEQYFGPGTRLTVT.

V and J are TRBV7-8 and TRBJ2-1; 7 bases map to TRBD2. This CDR3 has 17 residues. Germline CDR1 is SGHVS and CDR2 is FQNEAQ. The J segment lost 6 bases and the V segment lost 1 base, leaving 12 bases of the junction unmatched. CDR3 sequence reads: CASSLGGGSGFPNEQFF. The CDR3 region has the DNA TGTGCCAGCAGCTTAGGGGGCGGGAGTGGATTTCCCAATGAGCAGTTCTTC.

This chain connects TRBV28 to TRBJ2-7, with D possibly matching TRBD1 (5 bases). Trimming took off 7 bases at V and 6 bases at J, with 7 bases between the two ends. Per the germline V gene, CDR1 is MDHEN and CDR2 is SYDVKM. This CDR3 is 10 amino acids long. The CDR3: CASKRGEQYF. As DNA, the CDR3 is TGTGCCAGCAAAAGGGGCGAGCAGTACTTC.

The rearrangement uses TRBV19 and TRBJ1-1; the D gene is possibly TRBD1 (5 bases). CDR3 length: 15 amino acids. The germline V and J ends were trimmed by 7 bases and 4 bases, with 19 bases remaining between them. Per the germline V gene, CDR1 is LNHDA and CDR2 is SQIVND (reference sequence). The CDR3: CASKRGIAGGTEAFF. CDR3 in DNA: TGTGCCAGTAAACGGGGGATCGCCGGGGGCACTGAAGCTTTCTTT.

This chain joins TRBV4-3 and TRBJ1-2; 7 bases fit TRBD1. Germline V gives CDR1 LGHNA, CDR2 YSLEER. There are 15 residues in the CDR3. The V gene end was trimmed by 0 bases and the J gene end by 4 bases; junction bases not matched to a gene: 5. CDR3 amino acids: CASSQDLEGAYGYTF. The CDR3 region has the DNA TGCGCCAGCAGCCAAGATTTGGAGGGGGCCTATGGCTACACCTTC.

This clone occurred once. The V call is TRBV3-1 (or the pseudogene TRBV3-2), the J call TRBJ2-1, with D unclear. Germline V gives CDR1 LGHDT, CDR2 YNNKEL (reference sequence). With 2 bases removed from V and 10 bases from J, the gap between germline ends came to 15 bases. This CDR3 is built from 14 residues. The CDR3 region is CASSQLDRLPEQFF. CDR3 in DNA: TGTGCCAGCAGCCAACTCGATCGACTCCCCGAGCAGTTCTTC.

This sequence joins TRBV19 and TRBJ2-2; TRBD1 matches 9 bases. The junction had 9 bases not matched to a gene; V was cut back by 5 bases and J by 2 bases. The V gene's germline CDR1 is LNHDA and CDR2 SQIVND (reference sequence). This CDR3 region has 17 residues. The CDR3 nucleotides are TGTGCCAGTAGTGTTTTTTGGGACAGGGAAAACACCGGGGAGCTGTTTTTT. Amino acid sequence: CASSVFWDRENTGELFF. The full variable domain, rest sourced from reference TRBV19 and TRBJ2-2, is DGGITQSPKYLFRKEGQNVTLSCEQNLNHDAMYWYRQDPGQGLRLIYYSQIVNDFQKGDIAEGYSVSREKKESFPLTVTSAQKNPTAFYLCASSVFWDRENTGELFFGEGSRLTVL.

The CDR3 is CASSPSGVSSYNEQFF. The CDR3 nucleotides read TGTGCCAGCAGCCCTAGCGGGGTAAGCTCCTACAATGAGCAGTTCTTC. The chain employs TRBV3-1 (or the pseudogene TRBV3-2) and TRBJ2-1, with TRBD2 matching over 9 bases. The ends lost 4 bases at V and 0 bases at J; junction bases unmatched: 4. This CDR3 is built from 16 residues. CDR1 is LGHDT, CDR2 YNNKEL, per germline (reference sequence).

The chain carries TRBV7-9 and TRBJ2-7; the match to TRBD2 covers 12 bases. Germline CDR1 is SEHNR and CDR2 is FQNEAQ (reference sequence). The J segment lost 3 bases and the V segment lost 5 bases, leaving 5 bases of the junction unmatched. This CDR3 is 15 amino acids long. The CDR3: CASSPRLAGVYEQYF. CDR3 sequence (DNA): TGTGCCAGCAGCCCAAGACTAGCGGGGGTCTACGAGCAGTACTTC.

This clone was detected only once. The CDR3 loop is CASYGGSRYNEQFF. As DNA, the CDR3 is TGTGCCAGCTACGGTGGTAGCAGATACAATGAGCAGTTCTTC. This chain connects TRBV19 to TRBJ2-1; D is unresolved. CDR3 length equals 14 residues. Germline CDR1 reads LNHDA; CDR2 reads SQIVND (reference sequence). The ends were cut back, 9 bases at V and 4 bases at J, with 16 bases in the middle.

A note on this clone: The junction does not match germline at one end; this may be a read error. The chain recombines TRBV7-7 with TRBJ2-1; 12 bases fit TRBD2. CDR3 length: 16 residues. Germline V gives CDR1 SSHAT, CDR2 FNYEAQ (reference sequence). The CDR3 DNA follows: TGTGCTAGCAGCTTGCGGACTAGCGGGAATGCCGATGAGCAGTTCTTC. Its translation: CASSLRTSGNADEQFF.

The V and J genes are TRBV11-2 and TRBJ1-6; D gene uncertain. CDR1 and CDR2 (germline): SGHAT, FQNNGV. The CDR3 has 14 amino acids. The V end lost 0 bases, the J end lost 16 bases, and 16 bases lay between the germline ends. The CDR3 DNA reads TGTGCCAGCAGCTTAGATCATCCCCGATCACAGCTCCACTTT. The encoded protein is CASSLDHPRSQLHF.

V is TRBV5-6 and J is TRBJ2-1, with 9 bases matching TRBD2. Germline V lookup: CDR1 SGHDT, CDR2 YYEEEE. The CDR3 is 16 residues long. V shed 4 bases, J shed 3 bases, and the junction held 8 bases outside the gene matches. The CDR3 loop is CASSRRIAGDYNEQFF. The CDR3 DNA sequence: TGTGCCAGCAGCCGACGGATAGCGGGAGACTACAATGAGCAGTTCTTC.

Remarks on this clone: The same CDR3 is also encoded by other DNA sequences in this sample. V is TRBV12-3 or TRBV12-4 and J is TRBJ1-1; unclear D gene. The CDR3 is made up of 12 amino acids. Trimming shortened V by 5 bases and J by 0 bases, and 4 bases separated the two germline ends. The CDR3 coding sequence is TGTGCCAGCAGTCTAATGAACACTGAAGCTTTCTTT. Protein product: CASSLMNTEAFF.

V usage is TRBV4-3 and J usage is TRBJ2-1; 7 bases match TRBD1. Germline V CDR1 and CDR2: LGHNA, YSLEER. V trimming: 0 bases; J trimming: 13 bases; junction bases outside the gene matches: 6. The CDR3 contains 13 residues. The CDR3 region has the DNA TGCGCCAGCAGCCAAGATAGACAGGGACCCCAGTTCTTC. Its translation is CASSQDRQGPQFF.

This clone was counted ten times or more. The rearrangement uses TRBV27 and TRBJ1-5; D gene ambiguous. This CDR3 contains 14 residues. Trimming pared 2 bases from V and 7 bases from J, leaving 12 bases between. In germline, CDR1 is MNHEY, CDR2 SMNVEV (reference sequence). Here the CDR3 reads CASSLDPVIQPQHF. The CDR3 coding sequence is TGTGCCAGCAGTTTAGATCCGGTTATCCAGCCCCAGCATTTT.

For the CDR3, the DNA is TGTGCCACTGCAAAACAGGGGGCGAACACCGGGGAGCTGTTTTTT. This gives the protein CATAKQGANTGELFF. This chain links TRBV19 with TRBJ2-2; 8 bases agree with TRBD1. V was clipped by 10 bases and J by 0 bases; unmatched bases: 7. Germline-derived CDR1 and CDR2 are LNHDA and SQIVND (reference sequence). The CDR3 sequence is 15 residues long.

The chain uses TRBV28 and TRBJ1-2; 7 nucleotides align to TRBD1. The junction had 10 bases not matched to a gene; V was cut back by 6 bases and J by 3 bases. CDR1 is MDHEN and CDR2 is SYDVKM in the germline V gene. This CDR3 is built from 15 residues. In nucleotides, the CDR3 is TGTGCCAGCAGACAAACCGGGGACAGATACTATGGCTACACCTTC. Translation gives CASRQTGDRYYGYTF.

This clone is a singleton in its sample. V gene TRBV19 combines with J gene TRBJ1-5, with 9 bases lining up with TRBD1. The V gene end was trimmed by 3 bases and the J gene end by 4 bases; junction bases not matched to a gene: 4. In germline, CDR1 is LNHDA, CDR2 SQIVND (reference sequence). This CDR3 region has 15 residues. In nucleotides, the CDR3 is TGTGCCAGTAGTATCGAGACAGGGGGAAATCAGCCCCAGCATTTT. Its protein is CASSIETGGNQPQHF. The whole variable domain, remainder taken from reference TRBV19 and TRBJ1-5, is DGGITQSPKYLFRKEGQNVTLSCEQNLNHDAMYWYRQDPGQGLRLIYYSQIVNDFQKGDIAEGYSVSREKKESFPLTVTSAQKNPTAFYLCASSIETGGNQPQHFGDGTRLSIL.

The V gene is TRBV4-3, the J gene TRBJ1-4; TRBD1 matches at 7 bases. Germline lookup yields CDR1 LGHNA and CDR2 YSLEER. Losses at the gene ends were 1 base for V and 4 bases for J; bases not matched to a gene: 3. The CDR3 sequence is 15 residues long. As DNA, the CDR3 is TGCGCCAGCAGCCAAGGACAGGGTAGTAATGAAAAACTGTTTTTT. This encodes CASSQGQGSNEKLFF.

This chain joins TRBV9 and TRBJ1-1, with no clear D. Germline V gene data show CDR1 as SGDLS and CDR2 as YYNGEE. The CDR3 is made up of 15 amino acids. Between the trimmed V and J ends, which lost 0 bases and 3 bases, there was a span of 12 bases. CDR3 nucleotide sequence: TGTGCCAGCAGCGTAGCACCCCGCCAGGACACTGAAGCTTTCTTT. Protein: CASSVAPRQDTEAFF.

This clone was recorded only once. The gene calls are TRBV6-6 and TRBJ2-1; the match to TRBD2 covers 11 bases. With V trimmed by 5 bases and J by 8 bases, 17 bases remained unmatched. The CDR3 length is 18 residues. The germline CDR1 and CDR2 sequences are MNHNY and SVGAGI (reference sequence). Written as DNA, the CDR3 is TGTGCCAGCAGTCCTCTTTCGGTAGCGGGAGGGCCTGGGGATGAGCAGTTCTTC. This sequence encodes CASSPLSVAGGPGDEQFF.